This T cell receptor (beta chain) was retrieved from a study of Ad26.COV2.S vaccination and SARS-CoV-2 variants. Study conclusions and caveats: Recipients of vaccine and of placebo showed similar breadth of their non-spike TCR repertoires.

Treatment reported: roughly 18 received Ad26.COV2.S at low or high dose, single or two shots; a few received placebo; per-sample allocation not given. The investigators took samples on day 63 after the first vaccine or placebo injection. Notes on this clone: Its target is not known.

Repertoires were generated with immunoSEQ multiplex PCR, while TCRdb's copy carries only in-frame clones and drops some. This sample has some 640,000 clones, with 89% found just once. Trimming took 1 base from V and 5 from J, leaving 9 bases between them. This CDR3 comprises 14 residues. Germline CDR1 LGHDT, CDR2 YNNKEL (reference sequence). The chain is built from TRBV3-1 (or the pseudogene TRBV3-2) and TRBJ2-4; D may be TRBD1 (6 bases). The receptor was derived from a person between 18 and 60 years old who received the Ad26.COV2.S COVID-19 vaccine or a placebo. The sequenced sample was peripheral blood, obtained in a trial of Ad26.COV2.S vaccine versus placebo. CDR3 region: CASSQGGLQNIQYF. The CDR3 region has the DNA TGTGCCAGCAGCCAAGGGGGGCTTCAAAACATTCAGTACTTC.